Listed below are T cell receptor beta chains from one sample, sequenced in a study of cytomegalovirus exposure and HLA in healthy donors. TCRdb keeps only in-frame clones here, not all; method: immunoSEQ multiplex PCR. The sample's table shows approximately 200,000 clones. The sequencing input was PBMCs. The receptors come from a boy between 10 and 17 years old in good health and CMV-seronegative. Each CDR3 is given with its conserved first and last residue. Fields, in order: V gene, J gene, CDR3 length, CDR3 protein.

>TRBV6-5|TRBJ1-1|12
CASSTGNTEAFF
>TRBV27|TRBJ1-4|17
CASSLFSGTGANEKLFF
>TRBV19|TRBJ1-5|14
CASSPQQGSTTQHF
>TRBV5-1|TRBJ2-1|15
CASSSGQSSYNEQFF
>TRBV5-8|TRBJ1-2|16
CASSLAFHGEDYGYTF
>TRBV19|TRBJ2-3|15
CASSNPGGFTDTQYF
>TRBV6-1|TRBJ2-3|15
CASSEGQVKTDTQYF
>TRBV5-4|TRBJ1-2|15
CASSSGGGTNYGYTF
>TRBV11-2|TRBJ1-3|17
CASSPVTGERSGNTIYF
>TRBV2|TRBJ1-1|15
CASSETDRGGTEAFF
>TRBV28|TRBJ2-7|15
CASSLGSYSHYEQYF
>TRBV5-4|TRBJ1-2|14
CASSLAAGARGYTF
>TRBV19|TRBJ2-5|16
CASSIGVQGSLETQYF
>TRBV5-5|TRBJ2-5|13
CASSSTGGETQYF